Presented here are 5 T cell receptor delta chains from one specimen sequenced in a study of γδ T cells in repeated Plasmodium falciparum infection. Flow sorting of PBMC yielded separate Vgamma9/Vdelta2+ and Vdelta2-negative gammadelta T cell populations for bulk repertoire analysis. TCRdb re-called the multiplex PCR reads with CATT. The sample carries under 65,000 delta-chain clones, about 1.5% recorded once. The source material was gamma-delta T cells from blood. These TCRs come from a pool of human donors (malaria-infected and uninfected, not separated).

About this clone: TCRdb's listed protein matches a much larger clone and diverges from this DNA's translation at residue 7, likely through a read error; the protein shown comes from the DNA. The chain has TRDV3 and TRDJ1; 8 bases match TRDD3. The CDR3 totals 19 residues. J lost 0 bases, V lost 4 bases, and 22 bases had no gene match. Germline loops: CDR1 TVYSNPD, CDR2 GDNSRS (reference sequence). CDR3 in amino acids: CASPALRPWGMLYTDKLIF. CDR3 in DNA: TGTGCCTCTCCGGCCTTACGCCCTTGGGGGATGCTGTACACCGATAAACTCATCTTT.

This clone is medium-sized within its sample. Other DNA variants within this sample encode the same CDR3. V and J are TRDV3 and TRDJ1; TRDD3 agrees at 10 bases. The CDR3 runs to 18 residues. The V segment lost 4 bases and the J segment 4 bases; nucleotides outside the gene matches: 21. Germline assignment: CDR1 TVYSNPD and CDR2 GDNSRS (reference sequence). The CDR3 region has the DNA TGTGCCTCCCGCCTCCTAAGAGTATTCCGGGGGATACGCGATAAACTCATCTTT. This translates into CASRLLRVFRGIRDKLIF.

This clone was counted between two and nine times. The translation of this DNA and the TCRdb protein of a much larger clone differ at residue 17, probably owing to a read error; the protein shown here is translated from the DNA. CDR3 bases: TGTGCTCTTGGGGTCCGTAGGGGGGCGGCCCAAGAGGCGTATACTGTCTTCACCGATAAACTCATCTTT. Protein: CALGVRRGAAQEAYTVFTDKLIF. V and J are TRDV1 and TRDJ1, with D possibly being TRDD3 (5 bases). The J gene was not available in TCRdb and was assigned here by matching the DNA to germline segments. Between the trimmed V and J ends, which lost 4 bases and 1 base, there was a span of 37 bases. The CDR3 is made up of 23 amino acids. The germline gives CDR1 TSWWSYY, CDR2 QGS.

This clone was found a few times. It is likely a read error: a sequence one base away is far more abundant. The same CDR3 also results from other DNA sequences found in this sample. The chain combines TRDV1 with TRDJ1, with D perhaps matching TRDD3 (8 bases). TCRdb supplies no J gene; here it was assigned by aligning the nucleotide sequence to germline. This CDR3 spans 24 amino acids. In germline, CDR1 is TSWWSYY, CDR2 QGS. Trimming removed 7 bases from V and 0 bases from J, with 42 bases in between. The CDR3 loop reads CALVAPPHFLHSLLGERNTDKLIF. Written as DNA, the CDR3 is TGTGCTCTTGTGGCACCTCCTCATTTCCTACACTCACTGCTGGGGGAAAGAAACACCGATAAACTCATCTTT.

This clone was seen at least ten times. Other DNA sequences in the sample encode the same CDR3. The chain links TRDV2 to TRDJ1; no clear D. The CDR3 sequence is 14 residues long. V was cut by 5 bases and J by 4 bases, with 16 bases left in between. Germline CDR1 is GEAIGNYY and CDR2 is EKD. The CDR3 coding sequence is TGTGCCTGTGGCCCATCCCAGTATTTCGATAAACTCATCTTT. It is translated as CACGPSQYFDKLIF.